This T cell receptor beta chain was sequenced during a study of lymphopenia after photon versus proton radiotherapy. The CDR3 is 13 residues long. Trimming took off 3 bases at V and 2 bases at J, with 8 bases between the two ends. Germline loops: CDR1 SGHRS, CDR2 YFSETQ. Broader study findings: Photon-treated patients lost naive T cells and TCR diversity; proton-treated stayed stable. Post-nadir TCR diversity decline inversely tracked overall survival among those who died. Survival link was tested only in deceased patients; proton benefit remains a possibility. After lymphocyte nadir, photon-treated repertoires showed oligoclonal expansion, especially CD8+ Temra.

TCRdb's copy holds only in-frame clones and misses some; the assay was immunoSEQ multiplex PCR. The data show approximately 91,000 clones, with over 70% seen just once and about 1.3% held by the top ten. A note on this clone: As yet, its antigen is unknown.

The sequence came from a man between 60 and 75 years old with pancreatic cancer. The input for sequencing was peripheral blood, taken from a patient treated with proton-based radiotherapy. The chain joins TRBV5-1 to TRBJ2-5; D unresolved. CDR3 residues: CASSSVVQETQYF. The CDR3 region has the DNA TGCGCCAGCAGCTCGGTCGTTCAAGAGACCCAGTACTTC.